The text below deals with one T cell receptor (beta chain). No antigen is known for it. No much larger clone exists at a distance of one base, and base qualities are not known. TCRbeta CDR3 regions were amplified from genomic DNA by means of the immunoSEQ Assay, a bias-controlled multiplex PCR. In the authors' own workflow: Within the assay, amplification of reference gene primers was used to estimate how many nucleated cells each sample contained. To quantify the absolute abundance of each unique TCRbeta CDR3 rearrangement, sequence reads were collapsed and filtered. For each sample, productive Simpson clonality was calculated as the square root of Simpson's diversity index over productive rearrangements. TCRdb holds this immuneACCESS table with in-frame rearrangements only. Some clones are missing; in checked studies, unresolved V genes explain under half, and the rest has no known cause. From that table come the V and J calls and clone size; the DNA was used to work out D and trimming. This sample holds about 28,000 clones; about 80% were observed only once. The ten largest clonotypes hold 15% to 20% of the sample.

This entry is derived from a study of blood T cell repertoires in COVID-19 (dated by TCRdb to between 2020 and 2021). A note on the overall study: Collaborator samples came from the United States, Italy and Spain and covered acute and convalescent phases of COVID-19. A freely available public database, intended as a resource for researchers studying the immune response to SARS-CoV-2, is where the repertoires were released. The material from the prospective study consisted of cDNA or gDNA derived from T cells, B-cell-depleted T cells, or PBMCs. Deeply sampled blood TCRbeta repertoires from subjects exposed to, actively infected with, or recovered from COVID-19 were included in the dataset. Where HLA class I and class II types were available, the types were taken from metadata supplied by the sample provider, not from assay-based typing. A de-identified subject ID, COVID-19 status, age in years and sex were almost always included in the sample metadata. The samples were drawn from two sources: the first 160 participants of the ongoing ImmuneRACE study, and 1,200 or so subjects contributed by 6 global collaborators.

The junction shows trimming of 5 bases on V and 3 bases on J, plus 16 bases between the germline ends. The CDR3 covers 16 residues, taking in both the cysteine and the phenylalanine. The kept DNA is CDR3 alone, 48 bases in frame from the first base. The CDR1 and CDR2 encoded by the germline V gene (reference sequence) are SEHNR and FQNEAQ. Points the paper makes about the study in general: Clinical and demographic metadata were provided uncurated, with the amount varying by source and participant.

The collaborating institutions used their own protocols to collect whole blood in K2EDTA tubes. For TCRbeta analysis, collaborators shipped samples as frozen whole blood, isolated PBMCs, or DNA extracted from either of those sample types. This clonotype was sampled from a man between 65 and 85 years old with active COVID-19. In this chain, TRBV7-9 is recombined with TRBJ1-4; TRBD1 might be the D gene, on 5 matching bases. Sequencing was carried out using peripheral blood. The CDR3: CASSLRRGTANEKLFF. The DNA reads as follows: TGTGCCAGCAGCCTCCGAAGGGGAACGGCTAATGAAAAACTGTTTTTT.